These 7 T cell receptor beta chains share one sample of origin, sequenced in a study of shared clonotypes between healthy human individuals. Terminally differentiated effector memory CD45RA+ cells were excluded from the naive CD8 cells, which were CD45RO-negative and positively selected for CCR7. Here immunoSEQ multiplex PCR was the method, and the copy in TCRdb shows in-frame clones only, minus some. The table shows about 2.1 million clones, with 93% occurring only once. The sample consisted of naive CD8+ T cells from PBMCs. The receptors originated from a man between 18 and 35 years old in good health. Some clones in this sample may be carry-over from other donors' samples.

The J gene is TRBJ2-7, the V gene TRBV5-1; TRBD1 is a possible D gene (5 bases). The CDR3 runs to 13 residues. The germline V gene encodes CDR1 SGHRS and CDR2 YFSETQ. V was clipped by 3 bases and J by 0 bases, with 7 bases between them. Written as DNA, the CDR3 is TGCGCCAGCAGCTCACAGGCCTCCTACGAGCAGTACTTC. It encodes CASSSQASYEQYF.

CDR3 DNA: TGTGCCTCCCGCCCCCTCGGGCGGGAGTTTGATGAGCAGTTCTTC. Its translation is CASRPLGREFDEQFF. V gene TRBV30 combines with J gene TRBJ2-1, with 7 positions matching TRBD2. This CDR3 is 15 amino acids long. Germline CDR1 and CDR2: GTSNPN and SVGIG (reference sequence). The V and J ends lost 7 bases and 8 bases, in that order; junction bases with no gene match: 17.

The CDR3 nucleotides read TGTGCCACCAGGGGTGAGGGGGGAGAGGAGACCCAGTACTTC. Translating it yields CATRGEGGEETQYF. The chain is built from TRBV15 and TRBJ2-5; D may be TRBD1 or TRBD2 (6 bases each). The CDR3 runs 14 residues. Germline assignment: CDR1 LNHNV and CDR2 YYDKDF (reference sequence). Deletions cut 6 bases from V and 5 bases from J, with 16 bases between.

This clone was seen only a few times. CDR3 bases: TGTGCCAGTAGTATATTCCAGGGGGACACTGAAGCTTTCTTT. Translating gives CASSIFQGDTEAFF. The chain couples TRBV19 to TRBJ1-1; 7 nucleotides agree with TRBD1. Trimming at V came to 2 bases and at J to 3 bases, leaving 3 bases not matched to a gene. Looked up from germline, CDR1 is LNHDA and CDR2 is SQIVND (reference sequence). The CDR3 loop spans 14 amino acids.

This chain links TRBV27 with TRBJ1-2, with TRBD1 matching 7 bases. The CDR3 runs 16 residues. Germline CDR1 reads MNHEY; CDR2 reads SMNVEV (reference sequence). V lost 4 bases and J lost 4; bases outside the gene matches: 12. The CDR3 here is CASSSKGRDSLYGYTF. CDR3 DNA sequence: TGTGCCAGCAGTTCCAAAGGTCGGGACAGCCTCTATGGCTACACCTTC.

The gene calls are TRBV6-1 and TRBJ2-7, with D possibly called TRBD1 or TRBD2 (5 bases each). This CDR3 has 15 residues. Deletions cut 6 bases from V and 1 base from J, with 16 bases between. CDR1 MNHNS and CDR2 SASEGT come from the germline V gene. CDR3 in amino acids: CASRILGTGSYEQYF. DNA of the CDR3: TGTGCCAGCAGGATACTCGGGACGGGATCCTACGAGCAGTACTTC.

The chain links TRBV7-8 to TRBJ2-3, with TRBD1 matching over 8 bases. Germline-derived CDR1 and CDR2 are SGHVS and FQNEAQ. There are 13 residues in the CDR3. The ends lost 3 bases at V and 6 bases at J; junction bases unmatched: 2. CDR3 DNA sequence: TGTGCCAGCAGCTTTTGGACAGGGGATACGCAGTATTTT. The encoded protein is CASSFWTGDTQYF.